This T cell receptor beta chain appears in the sequencing data of a study of blood T cell repertoires in COVID-19. This table comes from immunoSEQ multiplex PCR, and its TCRdb copy is limited to in-frame clones, with some not included. Seen here are 130,000 or so clones, approximately 90% observed once, and the top ten hold less than 2%. The trim removed 4 bases at V and 4 bases at J, leaving 8 bases unmatched. Per germline, CDR1 MGHRA and CDR2 YSYEKL. This CDR3 has 16 amino acids. Sequencing was carried out using peripheral blood. This rearrangement joins TRBV4-1 to TRBJ2-3; 10 bases match TRBD2. The sequence was collected from a human donor in a cohort sampled during active COVID-19. CDR3: CASSPKSLAGADTQYF. As DNA, the CDR3 is TGCGCCAGCAGCCCCAAAAGCCTAGCGGGAGCAGATACGCAGTATTTT.